The entry that follows covers one T cell receptor (beta chain) sequence. Antigen: not known. Trimming cost V 1 base and J 8 bases, with 8 bases left between them. Germline V gene sequence: CDR1 MGHRA, CDR2 YSYEKL. The CDR3 runs to 13 residues. The method was immunoSEQ multiplex PCR; TCRdb's version includes in-frame clones alone and lacks a portion of them. The repertoire has approximately 130,000 clones, approximately 90% of them found once; the top ten carry approximately 0.17%. This sample was taken from a study of graft-versus-host responses after intestinal transplantation. Study overall: Each recipient received anti-thymocyte globulin induction, then tacrolimus and steroids for approximately 3 years.

Points from the study as a whole: GvH clonotypes were identified within recipient marrow, with a subset emerging first in ileum or blood.

The source was unstimulated CD4+ T cells sorted from spleen or lymph node cells, collected before intestinal transplant. The receptor was derived from a human donor who received an intestinal transplant. This chain uses TRBV4-1 with TRBJ2-2; D is possibly TRBD2 (6 bases). CDR3 amino acids: CASSQGLAGELFF. CDR3 nucleotide sequence: TGCGCCAGCAGCCAAGGGCTAGCGGGGGAGCTGTTTTTT.